This TCR beta chain comes out of a study of shared clonotypes between healthy human individuals. The length of the CDR3 is 14 residues. CDR1 is SGHTA, CDR2 FQGTGA, per germline. V shed 5 bases and J 8 bases; nucleotides not matched to a gene: 9. Clones were read by immunoSEQ multiplex PCR, and TCRdb kept only the in-frame ones, dropping some. Of about a million clones in the sample, around 76% were seen once. J is TRBJ1-2 and V is TRBV7-3; 9 nucleotides align to TRBD1. The sequence derives from a man aged 18 to 35 in good health. The sample comprised memory CD4+ T cells sorted from blood. The subset is: CD45RA-negative fraction. CDR3 sequence: CASSATGTGLGYTF. CDR3 nucleotides: TGTGCCAGCAGCGCCACCGGGACAGGGCTCGGCTACACCTTC.